This entry concerns a single T cell receptor beta chain. What it binds is unknown. TCRdb's table, derived via immunoSEQ multiplex PCR, lists solely in-frame clones and lacks some. Among around 68,000 clones, 80% to 90% were seen once, and the ten largest hold approximately 4.7%. The CDR3 extends over 17 amino acids. The data are from a study of identifying expanded T cells in peripheral blood. Findings and limits, study-wide: Technical replicates showed about 1.2 changed clones; two weeks approximately 15; four weeks 19.

The rearrangement links TRBV21-1 to TRBJ1-1; TRBD1 was called by the table and not checked on the DNA. TRBV21-1 is marked as a pseudogene. The TCR comes from a person between 18 and 75 years old in good health. The sequenced sample consisted of blood. CDR3 DNA sequence: TGTGCCAGCAGCAATTCGAGACAATCCTTCATGAACACTGAAGCTTTCTTT. This gives the protein CASSNSRQSFMNTEAFF.